The rows below give T cell receptor beta chains drawn from one sample of a study of human T cells and chemical hapten exposure. TCRdb re-called the RACE reads through MiXCR, storing one row per CDR3 protein. The sample contains tens of thousands of distinct CDR3 sequences, about 9.3% of which appear only once. The input for sequencing was whole blood, taken in connection with sensitization to the hapten diphenylcyclopropenone (DPC). These receptors all stem from a woman in her thirties or forties with alopecia areata. Some clones in this sample may be carry-over from other donors' samples. Both conserved end residues are part of each CDR3. A D gene is named only where the DNA matches it firmly. Rows may omit the clone size; those that give it use once, few, many or a size class.

TRBV25-1	TRBJ2-7	TRBD1	-	CASSVDRGYEQYF	TGTGCCAGCAGTGTTGACAGGGGCTACGAGCAGTACTTC
TRBV5-1	TRBJ2-1	-	-	CASSLVGAQQFF	TGCGCCAGCAGCTTGGTGGGGGCCCAGCAGTTCTTC
TRBV20-1	TRBJ2-5	TRBD2	many	CSAHRLAGVETQYF	TGCAGTGCTCACAGACTAGCGGGGGTAGAGACCCAGTACTTC
TRBV11-2	TRBJ2-1	TRBD2	-	CASSLFSGGYNEQFF	TGTGCCAGCAGCTTATTCAGCGGGGGGTACAATGAGCAGTTCTTC
TRBV5-1	TRBJ1-2	TRBD1	many	CASSTDRVSYGYTF	TGCGCCAGCAGCACGGACAGGGTTAGCTATGGCTACACCTTC
TRBV5-6	TRBJ2-2	-	many	CASSFTGRTGELFF	TGTGCCAGCAGTTTTACAGGGAGGACCGGGGAGCTGTTTTTT
TRBV9	TRBJ1-6	-	many	CASSVRTDNSPLHF	TGTGCCAGCAGCGTAAGGACAGACAATTCACCCCTCCACTTT
TRBV5-4	TRBJ2-2	-	-	CASSLRRKNTGELFF	TGTGCCAGCAGCTTGAGGAGGAAGAACACCGGGGAGCTGTTTTTT
TRBV7-2	TRBJ2-5	-	few	CASSPHKVSQETQYF	TGTGCCAGCAGCCCTCACAAGGTCTCTCAAGAGACCCAGTACTTC
TRBV7-9	TRBJ2-5	TRBD2	-	CASSRGTSGGARETQYF	TGTGCCAGCAGTAGAGGCACTAGCGGGGGGGCCAGAGAGACCCAGTACTTC
TRBV6-4	TRBJ2-3	-	many	CASSVGPDTDTQYF	TGTGCCAGCAGTGTCGGCCCCGACACAGATACGCAGTATTTT
TRBV6-1	TRBJ2-6	-	-	CASSQPGSSGANVLTF	TGTGCCAGCTCCCAGCCCGGGAGCTCTGGGGCCAACGTCCTGACTTTC
TRBV18	TRBJ2-1	-	many	CASSSGIGHGAEGEQFF	TGTGCCAGCTCATCGGGGATCGGGCACGGGGCAGAGGGTGAGCAGTTCTTC
TRBV7-8	TRBJ1-1	-	-	CASLVGPNTEAFF	TGTGCCAGCCTTGTGGGACCAAACACTGAAGCTTTCTTT
TRBV5-1	TRBJ2-7	-	-	CASSLNSIYEQYF	TGCGCCAGCAGCTTGAACAGTATCTACGAGCAGTACTTC
TRBV27	TRBJ1-3	-	many	CASSPGRRNTIYF	TGTGCCAGCAGTCCAGGGAGGAGAAACACCATATATTTT
TRBV24-1	TRBJ2-3	TRBD2	-	CATSERTSGRSTDTQYF	TGTGCCACCAGTGAACGCACTAGCGGGCGTAGCACAGATACGCAGTATTTT
TRBV9	TRBJ2-7	TRBD2	-	CASSRSGGPSYEQYF	TGTGCCAGCAGCCGTAGCGGGGGCCCCTCCTACGAGCAGTACTTC
TRBV7-9	TRBJ2-5	TRBD2	many	CASSSEHRLAGQGETQYF	TGTGCCAGCAGCTCGGAGCATCGACTAGCGGGGCAAGGGGAGACCCAGTACTTC
TRBV29-1	TRBJ1-5	TRBD1	-	CSVGDSSLQPQHF	TGCAGCGTTGGGGACAGCTCTTTGCAGCCCCAGCATTTT
TRBV30	TRBJ2-2	-	-	CAWRQGLHGELFF	TGTGCCTGGAGGCAGGGTTTACACGGGGAGCTGTTTTTT
TRBV20-1	TRBJ2-5	-	few	CSARVTGETQYF	TGCAGTGCTAGAGTCACAGGGGAGACCCAGTACTTC
TRBV7-9	TRBJ2-4	-	-	CASSPPRSDIQYF	TGTGCCAGCAGCCCGCCTAGGAGCGACATTCAGTACTTC
TRBV5-5	TRBJ1-1	-	many	CASSLSLSGRSTEAFF	TGTGCCAGCAGCTTGTCCCTGTCCGGGAGGAGCACTGAAGCTTTCTTT
TRBV7-2	TRBJ1-5	-	many	CASSLVGRGQPQHF	TGTGCCAGCAGCTTAGTGGGCAGGGGCCAGCCCCAGCATTTT
TRBV29-1	TRBJ2-5	TRBD2	many	CSVGPYGLAASQETQYF	TGCAGCGTTGGACCTTACGGACTAGCGGCTTCCCAAGAGACCCAGTACTTC
TRBV20-1	TRBJ1-6	TRBD1	medium-sized	CSVPRGREASPLHF	TGCAGTGTTCCCAGGGGGCGCGAAGCTTCACCCCTCCACTTT
TRBV19	TRBJ2-1	TRBD1	-	CASSTRDRGAYNEQFF	TGTGCCAGTAGTACCAGGGACAGGGGGGCCTACAATGAGCAGTTCTTC
TRBV28	TRBJ2-5	-	-	CASSSRDGPIETQYF	TGTGCCAGCAGTTCCCGGGACGGGCCCATCGAGACCCAGTACTTC
TRBV19	TRBJ1-2	TRBD1	-	CASRKTGQGFGYTF	TGTGCCAGTAGGAAGACGGGACAGGGTTTTGGCTACACCTTC
TRBV7-8	TRBJ1-2	TRBD1	-	CASSRRDRSYGYTF	TGTGCCAGCAGCAGACGGGACAGGAGCTATGGCTACACCTTC
TRBV4-1	TRBJ1-3	-	many	CASSQEFGLGRGNTIYF	TGCGCCAGCAGCCAAGAGTTTGGACTCGGCCGGGGAAACACCATATATTTT
TRBV4-1	TRBJ2-5	TRBD2	few	CASSSSGGAAETQYF	TGCGCCAGCAGCTCTAGCGGGGGGGCCGCAGAGACCCAGTACTTC
TRBV6-1	TRBJ2-1	-	many	CASTQRDGQFF	TGTGCCAGCACCCAAAGGGACGGGCAGTTCTTC
TRBV2	TRBJ2-2	-	few	CASLRGGGNTGELFF	TGTGCCAGCCTCCGGGGAGGGGGAAACACCGGGGAGCTGTTTTTT
TRBV11-3	TRBJ2-1	-	-	CASSKRTAMGWDEQFF	TGTGCCAGCAGCAAAAGGACGGCGATGGGTTGGGATGAGCAGTTCTTC
TRBV28	TRBJ1-3	-	once	CASSLARTASGNTIYF	TGTGCCAGCAGTTTGGCCCGGACAGCCTCTGGAAACACCATATATTTT
TRBV6-5	TRBJ1-1	TRBD1	many	CACGQGSAFF	TGTGCCTGTGGACAGGGCAGCGCTTTCTTT
TRBV5-1	TRBJ2-3	-	few	CASSLGIAGFTDTQYF	TGCGCCAGCAGCTTGGGTATTGCGGGGTTCACAGATACGCAGTATTTT
TRBV30	TRBJ2-3	TRBD1	many	CAWSVGRGRTDTQYF	TGTGCCTGGAGTGTGGGCAGGGGGCGGACAGATACGCAGTATTTT
TRBV4-2	TRBJ2-2	-	many	CASSQGRAGGAQSVTGELFF	TGTGCCAGCAGCCAAGGCAGGGCTGGTGGGGCCCAGTCGGTTACCGGGGAGCTGTTTTTT
TRBV7-9	TRBJ1-1	TRBD1	many	CASSLTGGNTEAFF	TGTGCCAGCAGCTTAACAGGGGGGAACACTGAAGCTTTCTTT